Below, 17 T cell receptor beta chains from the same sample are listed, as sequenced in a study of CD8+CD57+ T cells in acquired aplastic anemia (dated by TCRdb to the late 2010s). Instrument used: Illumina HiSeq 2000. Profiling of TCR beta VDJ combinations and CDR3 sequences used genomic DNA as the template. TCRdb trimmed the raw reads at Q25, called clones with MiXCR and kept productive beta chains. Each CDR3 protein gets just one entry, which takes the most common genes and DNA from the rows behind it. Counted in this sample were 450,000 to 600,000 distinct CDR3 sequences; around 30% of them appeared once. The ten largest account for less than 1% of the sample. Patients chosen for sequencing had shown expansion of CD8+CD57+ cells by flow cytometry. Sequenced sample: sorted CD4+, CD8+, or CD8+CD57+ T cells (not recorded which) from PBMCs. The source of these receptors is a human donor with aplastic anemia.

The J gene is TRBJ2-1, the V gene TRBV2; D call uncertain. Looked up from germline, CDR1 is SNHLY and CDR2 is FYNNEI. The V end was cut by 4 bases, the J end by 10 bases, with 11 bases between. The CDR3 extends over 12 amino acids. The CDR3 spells CASSGGPGEQFF. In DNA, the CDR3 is TGTGCCAGCAGTGGTGGGCCCGGAGAGCAGTTCTTC.

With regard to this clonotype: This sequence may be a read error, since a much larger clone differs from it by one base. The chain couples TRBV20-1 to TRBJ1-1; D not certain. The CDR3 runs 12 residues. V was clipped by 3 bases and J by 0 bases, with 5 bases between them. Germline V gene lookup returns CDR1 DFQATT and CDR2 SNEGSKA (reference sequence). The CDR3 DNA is TGCAGTGCTAGTGGGCTGAACACTGAAGCTTTCTTT. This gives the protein CSASGLNTEAFF.

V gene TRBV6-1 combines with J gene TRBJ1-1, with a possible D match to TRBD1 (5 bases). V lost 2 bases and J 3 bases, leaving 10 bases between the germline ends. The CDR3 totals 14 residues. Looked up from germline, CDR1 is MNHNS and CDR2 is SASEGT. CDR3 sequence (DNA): TGTGCCAGCAGTGAACGGGGCAGAGACACTGAAGCTTTCTTT. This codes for CASSERGRDTEAFF.

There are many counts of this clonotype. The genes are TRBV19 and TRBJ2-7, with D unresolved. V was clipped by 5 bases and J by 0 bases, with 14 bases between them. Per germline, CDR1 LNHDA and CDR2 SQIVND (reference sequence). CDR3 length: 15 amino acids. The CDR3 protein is CASSPGLSFSYEQYF. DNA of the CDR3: TGTGCCAGTAGTCCGGGCCTCTCCTTCTCCTACGAGCAGTACTTC.

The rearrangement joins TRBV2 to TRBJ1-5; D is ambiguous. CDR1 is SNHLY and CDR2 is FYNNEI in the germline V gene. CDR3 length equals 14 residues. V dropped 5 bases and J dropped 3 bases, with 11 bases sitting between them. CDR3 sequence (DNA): TGTGCCAGCAGTTATACAGAGTACAATCAGCCCCAGCATTTT. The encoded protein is CASSYTEYNQPQHF.

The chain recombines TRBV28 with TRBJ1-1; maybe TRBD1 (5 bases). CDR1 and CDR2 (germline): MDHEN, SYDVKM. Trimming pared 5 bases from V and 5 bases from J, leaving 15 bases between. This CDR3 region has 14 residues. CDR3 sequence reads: CASSALTDRTEAFF. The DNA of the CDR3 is TGTGCCAGCAGTGCCCTAACCGACAGAACTGAAGCTTTCTTT. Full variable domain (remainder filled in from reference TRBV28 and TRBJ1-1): DVKVTQSSRYLVKRTGEKVFLECVQDMDHENMFWYRQDPGLGLRLIYFSYDVKMKEKGDIPEGYSVSREKKERFSLILESASTNQTSMYLCASSALTDRTEAFFGQGTRLTVV.

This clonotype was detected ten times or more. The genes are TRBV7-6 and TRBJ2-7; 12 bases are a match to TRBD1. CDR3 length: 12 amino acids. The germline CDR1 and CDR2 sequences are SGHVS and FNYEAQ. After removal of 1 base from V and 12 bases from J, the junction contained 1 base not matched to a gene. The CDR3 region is CASSLGDRGPYF. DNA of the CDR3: TGTGCCAGCAGCTTAGGGGACAGGGGGCCGTACTTC.

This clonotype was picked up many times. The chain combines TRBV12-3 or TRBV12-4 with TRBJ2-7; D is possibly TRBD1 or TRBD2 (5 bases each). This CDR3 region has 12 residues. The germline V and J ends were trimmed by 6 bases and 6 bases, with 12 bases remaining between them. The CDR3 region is CASRPGRGEQYF. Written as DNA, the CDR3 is TGTGCCAGCAGACCGGGACGCGGCGAGCAGTACTTC.

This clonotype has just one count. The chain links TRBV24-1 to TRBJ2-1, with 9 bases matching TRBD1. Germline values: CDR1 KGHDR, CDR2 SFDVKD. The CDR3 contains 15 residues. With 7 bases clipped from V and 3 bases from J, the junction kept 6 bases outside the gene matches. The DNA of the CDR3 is TGTGCCACCAGCACCACAGGGGGCAACTACAATGAGCAGTTCTTC. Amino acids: CATSTTGGNYNEQFF.

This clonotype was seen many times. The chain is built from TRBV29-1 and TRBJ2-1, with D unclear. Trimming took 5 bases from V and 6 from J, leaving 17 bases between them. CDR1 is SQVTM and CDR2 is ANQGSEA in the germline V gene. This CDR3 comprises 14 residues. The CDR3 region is CSVQTGIQRNEQFF. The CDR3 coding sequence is TGCAGCGTTCAAACCGGCATACAACGCAATGAGCAGTTCTTC.

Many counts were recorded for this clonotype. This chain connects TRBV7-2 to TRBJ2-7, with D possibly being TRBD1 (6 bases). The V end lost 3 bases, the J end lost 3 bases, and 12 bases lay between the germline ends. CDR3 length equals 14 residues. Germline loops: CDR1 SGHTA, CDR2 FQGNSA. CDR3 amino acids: CASSFVGRGYEQYF. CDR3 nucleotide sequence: TGTGCCAGCAGCTTCGTCGGCAGGGGCTACGAGCAGTACTTC.

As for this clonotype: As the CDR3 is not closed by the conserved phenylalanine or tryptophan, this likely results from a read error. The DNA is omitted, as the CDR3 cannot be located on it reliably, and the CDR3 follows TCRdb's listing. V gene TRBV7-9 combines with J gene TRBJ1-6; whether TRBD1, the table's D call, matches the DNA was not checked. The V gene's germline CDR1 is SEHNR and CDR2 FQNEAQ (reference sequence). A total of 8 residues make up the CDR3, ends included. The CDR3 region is CASSLGTS.

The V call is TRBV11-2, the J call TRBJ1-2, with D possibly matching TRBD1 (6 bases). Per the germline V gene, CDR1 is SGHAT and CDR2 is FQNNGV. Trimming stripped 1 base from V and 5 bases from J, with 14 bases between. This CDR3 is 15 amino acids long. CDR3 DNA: TGTGCCAGCAGCTTAGGCCCAGGGGCCGAGTATGGCTACACCTTC. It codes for CASSLGPGAEYGYTF. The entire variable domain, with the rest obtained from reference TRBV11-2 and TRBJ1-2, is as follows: EAGVAQSPRYKIIEKRQSVAFWCNPISGHATLYWYQQILGQGPKLLIQFQNNGVVDDSQLPKDRFSAERLKGVDSTLKIQPAKLEDSAVYLCASSLGPGAEYGYTFGSGTRLTVV.

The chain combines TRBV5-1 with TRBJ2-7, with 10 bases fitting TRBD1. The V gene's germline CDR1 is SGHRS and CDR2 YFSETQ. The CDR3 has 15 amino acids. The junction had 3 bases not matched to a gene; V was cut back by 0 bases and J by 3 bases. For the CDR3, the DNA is TGCGCCAGCAGCTTGGTCGGGACAGGGGTCTACGAGCAGTACTTC. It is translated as CASSLVGTGVYEQYF.

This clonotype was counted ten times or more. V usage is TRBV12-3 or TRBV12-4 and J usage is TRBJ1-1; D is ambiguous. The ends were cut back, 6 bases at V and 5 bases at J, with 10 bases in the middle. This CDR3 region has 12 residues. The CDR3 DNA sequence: TGTGCCAGCAGCTTATCGGGGACTGAAGCTTTCTTT. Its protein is CASSLSGTEAFF.

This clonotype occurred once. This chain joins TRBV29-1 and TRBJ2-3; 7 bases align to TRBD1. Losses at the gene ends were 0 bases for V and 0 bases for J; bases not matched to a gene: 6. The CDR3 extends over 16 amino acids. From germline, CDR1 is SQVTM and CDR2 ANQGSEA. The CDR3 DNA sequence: TGCAGCGTTGAAGACAACAGGGGTTATAGCACAGATACGCAGTATTTT. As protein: CSVEDNRGYSTDTQYF.

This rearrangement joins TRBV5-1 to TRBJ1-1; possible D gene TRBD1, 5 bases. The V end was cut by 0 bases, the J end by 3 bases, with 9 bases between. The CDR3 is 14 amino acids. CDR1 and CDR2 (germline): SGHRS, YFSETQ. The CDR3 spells CASSLGGRDTEAFF. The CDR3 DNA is TGCGCCAGCAGCTTGGGGGGCAGGGACACTGAAGCTTTCTTT. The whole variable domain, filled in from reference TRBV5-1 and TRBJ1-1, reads KAGVTQTPRYLIKTRGQQVTLSCSPISGHRSVSWYQQTPGQGLQFLFEYFSETQRNKGNFPGRFSGRQFSNSRSEMNVSTLELGDSALYLCASSLGGRDTEAFFGQGTRLTVV.